The 8 T cell receptor beta chains below come from one sample, sequenced in a study of Graves' ophthalmopathy and Graves' hyperthyroidism. RNA transcripts provided the template for amplifying TCR beta CDR3 regions. HTBI-primed RT-PCR formed the first round, and a multiplex PCR formed the second. TCRdb ran MiXCR on the multiplex PCR reads and lists one entry per CDR3 protein. The table has hundreds of thousands of distinct CDR3 sequences, 35% to 45% seen once. The sample comprised peripheral blood. These receptors were collected from an adult man with Graves' ophthalmopathy.

This clonotype was detected once. The chain couples TRBV10-2 to TRBJ1-4, with D possibly being TRBD1 (5 bases). Germline CDR1 and CDR2: WSHSY and SAAADI. Trimming stripped 7 bases from V and 6 bases from J, with 9 bases between. The CDR3 spans 12 residues. The CDR3 coding sequence is TGCGCCAGCACCAGGGTGGATGAAAAACTGTTTTTT. Translating gives CASTRVDEKLFF.

This sequence joins TRBV7-7 and TRBJ2-5, with 7 bases identical to TRBD1. From germline, CDR1 is SSHAT and CDR2 FNYEAQ (reference sequence). The CDR3 spans 15 residues. Trimming took 4 bases from V and 1 from J; bases not matched to a gene: 6. The CDR3 DNA reads as TGTGCCAGCAGCTCGACGACAGGGCCCCAAGAGACCCAGTACTTC. It codes for CASSSTTGPQETQYF.

This clonotype was observed at least ten times. The chain has TRBV20-1 and TRBJ1-1; 9 nucleotides match TRBD1. Trimming at V came to 3 bases and at J to 5 bases, leaving 13 bases not matched to a gene. CDR3 length: 16 residues. The V gene's germline CDR1 is DFQATT and CDR2 SNEGSKA (reference sequence). The DNA of the CDR3 is TGCAGTGCTAGTTCCAACAGGGGGCTGAGGAGTACTGAAGCTTTCTTT. It encodes CSASSNRGLRSTEAFF.

The chain joins TRBV29-1 to TRBJ2-3; 7 bases fit TRBD2. The CDR3 spans 13 residues. The trim removed 3 bases at V and 6 bases at J, leaving 6 bases unmatched. Germline V CDR1 and CDR2: SQVTM, ANQGSEA. CDR3 in DNA: TGCAGCGTTGATGGGGCGGGAGTCGATACGCAGTATTTT. Protein sequence: CSVDGAGVDTQYF.

This clonotype has at least ten counts. The chain uses TRBV7-9 and TRBJ2-5; 11 bases match TRBD2. The CDR3 is 16 amino acids. The germline V gene has CDR1 SEHNR and CDR2 FQNEAQ (reference sequence). With 4 bases clipped from V and 4 bases from J, the junction kept 8 bases outside the gene matches. Here the CDR3 reads CASSWWSLAGAETQYF. The CDR3 DNA is TGTGCCAGCAGCTGGTGGTCACTAGCGGGAGCAGAGACCCAGTACTTC.

This clonotype was seen a handful of times. The chain combines TRBV7-9 with TRBJ1-2; 9 positions agree with TRBD1. Germline V gives CDR1 SEHNR, CDR2 FQNEAQ (reference sequence). J lost 4 bases, V lost 5 bases, and 8 bases had no gene match. CDR3 length equals 15 residues. The DNA for the CDR3 is TGTGCCAGCAGCCAAGGGACAGGGATTGGCTATGGCTACACCTTC. This sequence encodes CASSQGTGIGYGYTF. The variable domain in full, with the rest retrieved from reference TRBV7-9 and TRBJ1-2, is DTGVSQNPRHKITKRGQNVTFRCDPISEHNRLYWYRQTLGQGPEFLTYFQNEAQLEKSRLLSDRFSAERPKGSFSTLEIQRTEQGDSAMYLCASSQGTGIGYGYTFGSGTRLTVV.

A word on this clonotype: At one end, the junction sequence differs from germline, possibly due to a read error. The chain uses TRBV10-3 and TRBJ2-2; possibly TRBD1 for D (5 bases). The CDR3 has 16 amino acids. CDR1 is ENHRY and CDR2 is SYGVKD in the germline V gene. This chain's CDR3 is CASRVGFSGNIGELFF. The DNA of the CDR3 is TGTGCCAGCAGGGTCGGGTTCTCAGGGAACATCGGGGAGCTGTTTTTT.

Only one count was recorded for this clonotype. This chain connects TRBV29-1 to TRBJ1-2, with D possibly being TRBD1 (5 bases). There are 10 residues in the CDR3. CDR1 is SQVTM, CDR2 ANQGSEA, per germline. Written as DNA, the CDR3 is TGCACCGGGACGGACTATGGCTACACCTTC. Protein product: CTGTDYGYTF.